This is a list of T cell receptor beta chains from one sample in a study of human T cells and chemical hapten exposure. Using its own MiXCR run on the RACE reads, TCRdb lists one record per CDR3 protein. The table has 80,000 to 100,000 distinct CDR3 sequences, about 28% seen once; the top ten hold 10%. Sequenced here: whole blood, sampled in connection with sensitization to the hapten diphenylcyclopropenone (DPC). These receptors originate from a man in his forties with alopecia areata. Some clones in this sample may be carry-over from other donors' samples. Both conserved end residues are part of each CDR3. The D gene is left open where the match is weak. Not every row has a clone size; where given, it reads once, few, many or a size class.

>-|TRBD1|TRBV7-3|TRBJ2-2
TGTGCCAGCAGCTTAAACCTGGACAGGGCGGCCGGGGAGCTGTTTTTT
CASSLNLDRAAGELFF
>-|-|TRBV15|TRBJ1-4
TGTGCCACCAGCAGGTCCAGGGTTTTTTCACTAACTAATGAAAAACTGTTTTTT
CATSRSRVFSLTNEKLFF
>many|-|TRBV18|TRBJ2-6
TGTGCCAGCTTGCGAGAGGGGACAGGGGCCAACGTCCTGACTTTC
CASLREGTGANVLTF
>few|-|TRBV12-3/TRBV12-4|TRBJ2-1
TGTGCCAGCAGTTGGACTCGACAGAACAATGAGCAGTTCTTC
CASSWTRQNNEQFF
>-|-|TRBV9|TRBJ2-7
TGTGCCAGCAGCGATTTGGCGGTCGATGGCGAGCAGTACTTC
CASSDLAVDGEQYF
>-|-|TRBV20-1|TRBJ1-5
TGCAGTGCCCGGGCGGGTAGCAATCAGCCCCAGCATTTT
CSARAGSNQPQHF
>-|-|TRBV28|TRBJ2-7
TGTGCCAGCAGTTTACCGCATGGACCAACCTACGAGCAGTACTTC
CASSLPHGPTYEQYF
>-|-|TRBV15|TRBJ1-5
TGTGCCACCAGCAGGGGGCGGGGGATGAGCAATCAGCCCCAGCATTTT
CATSRGRGMSNQPQHF
>-|-|TRBV13|TRBJ2-3
TGTGCCAGCATTCGCCCGGACGCATCCCTCACAGATACGCAGTATTTT
CASIRPDASLTDTQYF
>-|-|TRBV2|TRBJ1-2
TGTGCCAGCAGTGACGTCAGCCTCTATGGCTACACCTTC
CASSDVSLYGYTF
>few|-|TRBV12-3/TRBV12-4|TRBJ2-7
TGTGCCAGCAACCGGGGCTACGAGCAGTACTTC
CASNRGYEQYF
>-|-|TRBV4-2|TRBJ2-6
TGTGCCAGCAGCCAACCATGGGGGGCTGGGGCCAACGTCCTGACTTTC
CASSQPWGAGANVLTF
>-|-|TRBV21-1|TRBJ2-6
TGTGCCAGCAGCGGCCCGGACAGGGCGACCTCTGGGGCCAACGTCCTGACTTTC
CASSGPDRATSGANVLTF
>-|TRBD1|TRBV12-3/TRBV12-4|TRBJ2-1
TGTGCCAGCAGTTTCATAGGGACAGGGCTCCATGAGCAGTTCTTC
CASSFIGTGLHEQFF
>-|-|TRBV7-9|TRBJ2-4
TGTGCCAGCAGCCCAGACAGAACGGTTAACATTCAGTACTTC
CASSPDRTVNIQYF
>-|TRBD1|TRBV10-3|TRBJ2-3
TGTGCCATCAGTGATGGGACAGGTGTCGGCACAGATACGCAGTATTTT
CAISDGTGVGTDTQYF
>-|-|TRBV18|TRBJ2-1
TGTGCCAGCTCACGAACAATAAGCTCCTACAATGAGCAGTTCTTC
CASSRTISSYNEQFF
>once|TRBD1|TRBV28|TRBJ2-2
TGTGCCAGCAGCCCAGACGGGACAGGTCACACCGGGGAGCTGTTTTTT
CASSPDGTGHTGELFF
>-|TRBD2|TRBV5-1|TRBJ2-5
TGCGCCAGCAGCTCGCCCGGGACTAGCGGCCAGTACTTC
CASSSPGTSGQYF
>-|-|TRBV27|TRBJ2-6
TGTGCCAGCAGTTTATCGATAACCGGGGCCAACGTCCTGACTTTC
CASSLSITGANVLTF
>-|TRBD2|TRBV7-6|TRBJ2-3
TGTGCCAGCAGCTCCCGACTAGCGGGAGAGGGTACAGATACGCAGTATTTT
CASSSRLAGEGTDTQYF
>-|TRBD2|TRBV24-1|TRBJ2-3
TGTGCCACCGCCCTGGGACTAGCGGGAGGACGAACAGATACGCAGTATTTT
CATALGLAGGRTDTQYF